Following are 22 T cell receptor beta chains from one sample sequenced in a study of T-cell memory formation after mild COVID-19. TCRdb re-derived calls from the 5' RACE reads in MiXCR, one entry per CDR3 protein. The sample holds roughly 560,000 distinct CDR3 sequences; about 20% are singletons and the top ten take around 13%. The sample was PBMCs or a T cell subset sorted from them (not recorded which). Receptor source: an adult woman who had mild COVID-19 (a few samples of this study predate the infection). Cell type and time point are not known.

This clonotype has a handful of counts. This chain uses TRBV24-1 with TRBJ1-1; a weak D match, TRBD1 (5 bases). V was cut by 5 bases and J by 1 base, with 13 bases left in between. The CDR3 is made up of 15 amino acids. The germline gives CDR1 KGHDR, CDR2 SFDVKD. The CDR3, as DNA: TGTGCCACCAGTGCGAGACGGGGGACGAACACTGAAGCTTTCTTT. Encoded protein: CATSARRGTNTEAFF.

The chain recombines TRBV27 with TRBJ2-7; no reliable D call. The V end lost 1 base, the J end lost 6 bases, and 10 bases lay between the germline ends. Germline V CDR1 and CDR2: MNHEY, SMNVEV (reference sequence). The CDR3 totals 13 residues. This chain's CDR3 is CASSLWSSSEQYF. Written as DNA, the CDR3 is TGTGCCAGCAGTTTATGGTCGAGCTCCGAGCAGTACTTC.

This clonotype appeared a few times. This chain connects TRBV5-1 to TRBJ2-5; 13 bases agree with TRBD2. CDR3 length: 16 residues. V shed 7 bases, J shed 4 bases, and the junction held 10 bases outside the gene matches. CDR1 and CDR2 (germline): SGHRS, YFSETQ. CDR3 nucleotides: TGCGCCAGCGGAAGGACTAGCGGGGGCTTCGGAGAGACCCAGTACTTC. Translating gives CASGRTSGGFGETQYF.

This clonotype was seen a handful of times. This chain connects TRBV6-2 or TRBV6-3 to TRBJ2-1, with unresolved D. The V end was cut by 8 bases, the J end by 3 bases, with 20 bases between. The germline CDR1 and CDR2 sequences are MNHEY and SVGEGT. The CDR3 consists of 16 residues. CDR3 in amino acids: CASASGGVKGYNEQFF. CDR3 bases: TGTGCCAGCGCCTCGGGCGGAGTGAAAGGCTACAATGAGCAGTTCTTC.

The CDR3 bases are TGTGCCAGCAGAACCAGGGTCCTATTCGGCAATGAGCAGTTCTTC. It codes for CASRTRVLFGNEQFF. The chain employs TRBV27 and TRBJ2-1; D may be TRBD1 (5 bases). The germline V gene encodes CDR1 MNHEY and CDR2 SMNVEV (reference sequence). The CDR3 loop spans 15 amino acids. Trimming removed 6 bases from V and 6 bases from J, with 18 bases in between.

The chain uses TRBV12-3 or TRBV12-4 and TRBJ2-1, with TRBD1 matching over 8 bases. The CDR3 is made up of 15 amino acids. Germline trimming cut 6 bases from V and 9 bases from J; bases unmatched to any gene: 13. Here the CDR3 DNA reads TGTGCCAGCAGCCATACAGGGGGTGTGATGGGTGAGCAGTTCTTC. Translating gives CASSHTGGVMGEQFF.

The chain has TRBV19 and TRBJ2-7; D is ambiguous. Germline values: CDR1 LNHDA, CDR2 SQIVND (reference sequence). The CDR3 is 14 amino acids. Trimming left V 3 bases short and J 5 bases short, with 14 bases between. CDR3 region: CASSIDHGGDEQYF. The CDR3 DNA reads TGTGCCAGTAGTATCGATCACGGTGGTGACGAGCAGTACTTC.

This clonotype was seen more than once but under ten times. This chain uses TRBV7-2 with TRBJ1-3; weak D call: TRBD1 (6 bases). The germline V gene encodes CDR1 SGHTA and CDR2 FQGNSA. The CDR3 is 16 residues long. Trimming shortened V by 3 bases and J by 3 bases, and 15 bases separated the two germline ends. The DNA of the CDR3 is TGTGCCAGCAGCTTCAGATCACAGGGAATTGGAAACACCATATATTTT. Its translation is CASSFRSQGIGNTIYF.

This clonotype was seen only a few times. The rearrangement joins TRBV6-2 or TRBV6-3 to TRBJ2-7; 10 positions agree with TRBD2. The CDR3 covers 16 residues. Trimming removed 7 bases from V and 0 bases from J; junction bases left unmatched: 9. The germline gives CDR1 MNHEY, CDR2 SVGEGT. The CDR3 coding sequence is TGTGCCAGCAAGAACGCCGGGACTAGCGTCTCCTACGAGCAGTACTTC. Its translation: CASKNAGTSVSYEQYF.

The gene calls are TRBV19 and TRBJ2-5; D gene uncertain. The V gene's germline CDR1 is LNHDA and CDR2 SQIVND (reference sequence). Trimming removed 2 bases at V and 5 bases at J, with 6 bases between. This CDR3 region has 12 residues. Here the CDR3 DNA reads TGTGCCAGTAGTATATCGGGTGAGACCCAGTACTTC. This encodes CASSISGETQYF.

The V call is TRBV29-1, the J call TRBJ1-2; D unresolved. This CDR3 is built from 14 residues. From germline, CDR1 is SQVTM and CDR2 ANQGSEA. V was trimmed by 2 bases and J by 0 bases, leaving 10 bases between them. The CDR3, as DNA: TGCAGCGTTGAACAGGACCCCCCTAACTATGGCTACACCTTC. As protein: CSVEQDPPNYGYTF.

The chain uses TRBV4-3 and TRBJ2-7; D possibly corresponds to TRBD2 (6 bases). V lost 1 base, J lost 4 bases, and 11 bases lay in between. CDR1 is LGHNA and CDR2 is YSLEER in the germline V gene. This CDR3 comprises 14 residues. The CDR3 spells CASSQGMEGYEQYF. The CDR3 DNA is TGCGCCAGCAGCCAAGGTATGGAGGGATACGAGCAGTACTTC.

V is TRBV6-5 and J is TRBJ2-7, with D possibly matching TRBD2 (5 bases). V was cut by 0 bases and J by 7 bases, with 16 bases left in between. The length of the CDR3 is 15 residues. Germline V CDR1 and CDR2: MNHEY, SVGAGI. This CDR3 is CASSYSTRGRGEQYF. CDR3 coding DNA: TGTGCCAGCAGTTACTCGACACGAGGCCGAGGGGAGCAGTACTTC.

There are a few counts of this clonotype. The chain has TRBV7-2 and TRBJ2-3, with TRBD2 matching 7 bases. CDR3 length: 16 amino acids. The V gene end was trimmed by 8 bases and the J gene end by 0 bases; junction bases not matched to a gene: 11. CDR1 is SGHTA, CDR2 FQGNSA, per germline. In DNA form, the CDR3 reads TGTGCCAGCCCCCAACCGGGACTAACGAGCACAGATACGCAGTATTTT. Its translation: CASPQPGLTSTDTQYF.

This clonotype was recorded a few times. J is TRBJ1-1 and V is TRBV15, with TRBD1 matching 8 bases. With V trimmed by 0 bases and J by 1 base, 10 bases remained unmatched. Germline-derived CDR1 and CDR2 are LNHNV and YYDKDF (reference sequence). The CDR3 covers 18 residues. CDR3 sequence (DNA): TGTGCCACCAGCAGAGATTGGTGGACAGGGTACGAGAACACTGAAGCTTTCTTT. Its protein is CATSRDWWTGYENTEAFF.

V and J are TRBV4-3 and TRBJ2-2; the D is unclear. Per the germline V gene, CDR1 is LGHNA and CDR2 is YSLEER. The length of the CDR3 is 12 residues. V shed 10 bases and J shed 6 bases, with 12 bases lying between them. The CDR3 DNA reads TGCGCCACCGGCCCCGAAGCCGGGGAGCTGTTTTTT. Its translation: CATGPEAGELFF.

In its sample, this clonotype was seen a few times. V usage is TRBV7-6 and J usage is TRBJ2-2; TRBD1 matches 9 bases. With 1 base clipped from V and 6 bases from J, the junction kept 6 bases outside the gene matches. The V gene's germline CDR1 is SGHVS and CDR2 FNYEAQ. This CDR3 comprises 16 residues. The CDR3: CASSLGGTGPAGELFF. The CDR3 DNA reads TGTGCCAGCAGCTTAGGAGGGACAGGGCCGGCCGGGGAGCTGTTTTTT. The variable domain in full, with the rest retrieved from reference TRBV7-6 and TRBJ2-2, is GAGVSQSPRYKVTKRGQDVALRCDPISGHVSLYWYRQALGQGPEFLTYFNYEAQQDKSGLPNDRFSAERPEGSISTLTIQRTEQRDSAMYRCASSLGGTGPAGELFFGEGSRLTVL.

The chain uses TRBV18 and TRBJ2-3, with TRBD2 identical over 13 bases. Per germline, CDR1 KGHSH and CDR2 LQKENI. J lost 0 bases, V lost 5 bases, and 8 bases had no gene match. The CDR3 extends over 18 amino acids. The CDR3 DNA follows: TGTGCCAGCTCAGATGGACTAGCGGGGGCCACTAGCACAGATACGCAGTATTTT. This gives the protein CASSDGLAGATSTDTQYF.

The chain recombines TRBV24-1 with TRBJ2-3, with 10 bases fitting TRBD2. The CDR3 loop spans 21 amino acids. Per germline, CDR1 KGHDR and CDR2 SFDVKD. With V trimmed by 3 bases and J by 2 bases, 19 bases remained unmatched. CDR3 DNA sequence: TGTGCCACCAGTGATCCGAGGGCTAGCGGGGGCGATAGACGTCACACAGATACGCAGTATTTT. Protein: CATSDPRASGGDRRHTDTQYF.

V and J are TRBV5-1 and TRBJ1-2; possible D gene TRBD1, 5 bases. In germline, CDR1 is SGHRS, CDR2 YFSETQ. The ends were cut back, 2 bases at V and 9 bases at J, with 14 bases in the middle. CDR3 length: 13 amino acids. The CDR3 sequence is CASSFEGRASYTF. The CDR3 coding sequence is TGCGCCAGCAGCTTCGAGGGGCGAGCTAGCTACACCTTC.

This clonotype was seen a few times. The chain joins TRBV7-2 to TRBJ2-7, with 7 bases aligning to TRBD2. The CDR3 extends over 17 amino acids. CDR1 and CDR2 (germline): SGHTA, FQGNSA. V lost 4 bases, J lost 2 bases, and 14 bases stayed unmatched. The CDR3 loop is CASSSGRLPSGTYEQYF. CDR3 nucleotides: TGTGCCAGCAGCTCGGGTAGGCTGCCTAGCGGAACCTACGAGCAGTACTTC.

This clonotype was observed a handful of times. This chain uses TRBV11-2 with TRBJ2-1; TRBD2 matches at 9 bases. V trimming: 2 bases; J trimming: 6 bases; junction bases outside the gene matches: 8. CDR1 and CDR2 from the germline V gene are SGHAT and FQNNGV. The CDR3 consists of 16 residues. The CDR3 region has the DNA TGTGCCAGCAGCTTATCAGGCGGGAGGGCCCTCAATGAGCAGTTCTTC. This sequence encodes CASSLSGGRALNEQFF. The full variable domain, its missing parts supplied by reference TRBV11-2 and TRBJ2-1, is EAGVAQSPRYKIIEKRQSVAFWCNPISGHATLYWYQQILGQGPKLLIQFQNNGVVDDSQLPKDRFSAERLKGVDSTLKIQPAKLEDSAVYLCASSLSGGRALNEQFFGPGTRLTVL.